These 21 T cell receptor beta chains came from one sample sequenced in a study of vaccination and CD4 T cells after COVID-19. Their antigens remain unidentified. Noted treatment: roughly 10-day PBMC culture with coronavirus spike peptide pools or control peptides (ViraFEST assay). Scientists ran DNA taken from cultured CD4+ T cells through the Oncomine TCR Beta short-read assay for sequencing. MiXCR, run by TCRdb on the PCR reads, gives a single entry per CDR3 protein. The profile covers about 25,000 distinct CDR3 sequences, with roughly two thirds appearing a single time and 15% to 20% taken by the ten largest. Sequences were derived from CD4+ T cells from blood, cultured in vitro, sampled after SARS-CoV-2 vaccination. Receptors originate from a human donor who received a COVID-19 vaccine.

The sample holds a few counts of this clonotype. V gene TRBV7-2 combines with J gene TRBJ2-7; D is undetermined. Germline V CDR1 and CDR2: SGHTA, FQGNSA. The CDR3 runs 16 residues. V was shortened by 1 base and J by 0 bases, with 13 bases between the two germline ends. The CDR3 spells CASSLEPHTTSYEQYF. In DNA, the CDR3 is TGTGCCAGCAGCTTAGAACCCCATACAACCTCCTACGAGCAGTACTTC.

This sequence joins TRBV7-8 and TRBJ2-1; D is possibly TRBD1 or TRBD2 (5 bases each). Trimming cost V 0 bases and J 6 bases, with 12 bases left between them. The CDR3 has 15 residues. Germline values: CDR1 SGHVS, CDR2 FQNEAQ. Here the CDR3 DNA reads TGTGCCAGCAGCTTAGCGGGGGTAGGGCTCAATGAGCAGTTCTTC. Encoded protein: CASSLAGVGLNEQFF.

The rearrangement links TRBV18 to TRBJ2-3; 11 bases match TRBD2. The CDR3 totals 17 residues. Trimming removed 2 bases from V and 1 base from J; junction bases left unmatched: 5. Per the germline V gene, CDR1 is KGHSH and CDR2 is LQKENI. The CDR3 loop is CASSPVLAGGGTDTQYF. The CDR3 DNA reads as TGTGCCAGCTCACCAGTTCTAGCGGGGGGAGGCACAGATACGCAGTATTTT.

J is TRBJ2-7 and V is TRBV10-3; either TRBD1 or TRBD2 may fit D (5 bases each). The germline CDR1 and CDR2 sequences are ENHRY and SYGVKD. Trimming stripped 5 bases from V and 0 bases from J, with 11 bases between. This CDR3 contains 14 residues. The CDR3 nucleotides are TGTGCCATCAGTCCCGGGACGGTCTCCTACGAGCAGTACTTC. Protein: CAISPGTVSYEQYF.

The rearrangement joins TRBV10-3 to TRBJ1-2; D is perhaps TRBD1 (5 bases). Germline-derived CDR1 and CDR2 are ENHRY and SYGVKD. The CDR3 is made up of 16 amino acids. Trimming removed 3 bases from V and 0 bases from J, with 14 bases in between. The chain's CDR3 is CAISDSWDGSNYGYTF. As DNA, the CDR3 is TGTGCCATCAGTGATAGCTGGGACGGTTCTAACTATGGCTACACCTTC.

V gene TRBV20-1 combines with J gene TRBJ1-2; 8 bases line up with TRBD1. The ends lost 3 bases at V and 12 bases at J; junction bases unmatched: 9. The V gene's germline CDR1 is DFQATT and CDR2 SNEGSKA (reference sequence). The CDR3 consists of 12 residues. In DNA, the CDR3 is TGCAGTGCTAGTGGACAGGGAAGGACGGACACCTTC. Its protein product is CSASGQGRTDTF.

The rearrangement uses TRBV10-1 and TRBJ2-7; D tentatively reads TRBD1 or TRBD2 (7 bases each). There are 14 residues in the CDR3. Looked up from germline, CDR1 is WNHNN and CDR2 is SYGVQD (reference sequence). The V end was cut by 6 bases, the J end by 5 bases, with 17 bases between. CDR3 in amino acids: CASSASRGGNEQYF. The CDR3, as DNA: TGCGCCAGCAGCGCCTCCAGGGGGGGGAACGAGCAGTACTTC.

The CDR3 region has the DNA TGTGCCAGCTCGCAGGGACAGGGATGGGGTCAGCCCCAGCATTTT. Its translation: CASSQGQGWGQPQHF. This chain connects TRBV18 to TRBJ1-5, with 9 positions matching TRBD1. The CDR3 contains 15 residues. Germline values: CDR1 KGHSH, CDR2 LQKENI. V trimming: 6 bases; J trimming: 6 bases; junction bases outside the gene matches: 9.

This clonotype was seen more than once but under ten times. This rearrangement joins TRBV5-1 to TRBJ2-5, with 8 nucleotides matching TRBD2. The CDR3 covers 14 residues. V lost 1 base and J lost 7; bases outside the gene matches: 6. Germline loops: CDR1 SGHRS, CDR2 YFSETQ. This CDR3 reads CASSLSLAGGTQYF. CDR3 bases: TGCGCCAGCAGCTTGTCCCTAGCGGGCGGGACCCAGTACTTC.

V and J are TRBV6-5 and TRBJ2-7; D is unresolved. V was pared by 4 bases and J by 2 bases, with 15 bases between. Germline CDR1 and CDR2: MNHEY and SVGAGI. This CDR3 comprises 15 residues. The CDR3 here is CASSFSGPATYEQYF. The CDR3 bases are TGTGCCAGCAGTTTTTCCGGGCCCGCAACCTACGAGCAGTACTTC.

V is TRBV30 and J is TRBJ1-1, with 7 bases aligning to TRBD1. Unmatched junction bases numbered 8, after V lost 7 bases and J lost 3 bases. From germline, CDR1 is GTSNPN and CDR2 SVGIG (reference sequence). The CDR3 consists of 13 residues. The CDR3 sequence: CAFDRVRYTEAFF. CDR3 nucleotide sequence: TGTGCCTTTGACAGGGTCCGGTACACTGAAGCTTTCTTT.

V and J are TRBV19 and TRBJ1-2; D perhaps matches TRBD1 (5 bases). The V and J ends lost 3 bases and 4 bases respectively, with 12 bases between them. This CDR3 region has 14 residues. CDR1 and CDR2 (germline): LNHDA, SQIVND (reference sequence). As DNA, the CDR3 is TGTGCCAGTAGTATCGGGCAGGGAGGCTATGGCTACACCTTC. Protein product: CASSIGQGGYGYTF.

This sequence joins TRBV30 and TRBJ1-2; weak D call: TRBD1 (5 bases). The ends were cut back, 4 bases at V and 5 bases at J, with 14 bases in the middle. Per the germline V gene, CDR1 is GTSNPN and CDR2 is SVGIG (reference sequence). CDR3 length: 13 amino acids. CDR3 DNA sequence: TGTGCCTGGAAGAGGACGGGGGTTTATGGCTACACCTTC. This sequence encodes CAWKRTGVYGYTF.

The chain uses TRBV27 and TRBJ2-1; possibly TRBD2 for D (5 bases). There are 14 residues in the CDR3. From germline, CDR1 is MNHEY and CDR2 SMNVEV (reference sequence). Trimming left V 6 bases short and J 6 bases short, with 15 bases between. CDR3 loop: CASRGGRHPNEQFF. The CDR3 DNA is TGTGCCAGCAGAGGCGGGCGTCATCCCAATGAGCAGTTCTTC.

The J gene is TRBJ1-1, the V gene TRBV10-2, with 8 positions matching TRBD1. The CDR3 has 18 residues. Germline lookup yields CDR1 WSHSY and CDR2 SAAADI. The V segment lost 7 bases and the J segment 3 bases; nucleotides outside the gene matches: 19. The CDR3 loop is CASKGVTGAAGVYTEAFF. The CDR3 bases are TGCGCCAGCAAGGGAGTGACAGGGGCCGCAGGGGTGTACACTGAAGCTTTCTTT.

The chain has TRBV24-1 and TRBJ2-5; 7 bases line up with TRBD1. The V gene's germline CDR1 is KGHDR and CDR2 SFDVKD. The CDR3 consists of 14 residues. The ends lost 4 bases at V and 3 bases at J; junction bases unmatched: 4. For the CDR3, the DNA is TGTGCCACCAGTGAACCGGGACAGAAAGAGACCCAGTACTTC. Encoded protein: CATSEPGQKETQYF.

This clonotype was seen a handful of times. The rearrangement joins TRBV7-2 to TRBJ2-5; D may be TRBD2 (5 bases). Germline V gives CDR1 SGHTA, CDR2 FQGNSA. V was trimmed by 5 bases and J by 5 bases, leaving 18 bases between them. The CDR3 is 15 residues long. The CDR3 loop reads CASSLSPGVWETQYF. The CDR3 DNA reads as TGTGCCAGCAGCCTCAGCCCCGGGGTTTGGGAGACCCAGTACTTC.

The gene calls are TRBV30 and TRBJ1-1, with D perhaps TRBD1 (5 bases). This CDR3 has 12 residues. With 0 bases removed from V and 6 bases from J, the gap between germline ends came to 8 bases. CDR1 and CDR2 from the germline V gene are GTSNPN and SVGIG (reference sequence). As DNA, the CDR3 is TGTGCCTGGAGTGTTTTGGGGGCTGAAGCTTTCTTT. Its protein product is CAWSVLGAEAFF.

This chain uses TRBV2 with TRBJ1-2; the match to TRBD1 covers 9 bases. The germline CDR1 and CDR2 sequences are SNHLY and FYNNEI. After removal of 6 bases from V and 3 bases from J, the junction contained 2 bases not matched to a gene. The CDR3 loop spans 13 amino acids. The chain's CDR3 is CASRRTGDYGYTF. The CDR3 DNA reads TGTGCCAGCAGGAGGACAGGGGACTATGGCTACACCTTC.

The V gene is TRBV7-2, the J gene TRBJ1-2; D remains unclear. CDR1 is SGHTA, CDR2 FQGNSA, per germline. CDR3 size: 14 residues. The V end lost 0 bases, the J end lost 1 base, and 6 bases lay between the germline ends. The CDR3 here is CASSLAPDNYGYTF. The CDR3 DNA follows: TGTGCCAGCAGCTTAGCGCCGGATAACTATGGCTACACCTTC.

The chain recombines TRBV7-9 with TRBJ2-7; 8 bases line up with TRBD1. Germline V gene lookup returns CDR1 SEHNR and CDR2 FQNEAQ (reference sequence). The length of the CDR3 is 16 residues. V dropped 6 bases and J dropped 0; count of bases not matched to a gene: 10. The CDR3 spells CASSINHRGASYEQYF. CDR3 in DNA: TGTGCCAGCAGTATAAATCACAGGGGGGCCTCCTACGAGCAGTACTTC.